Presented here are 2 T cell receptor beta chains from one specimen sequenced in a study of T cells expressing NK-cell markers. TCRdb derives one entry per CDR3 protein from the 5' RACE reads, leaving out DNA. The sample features about 380,000 distinct CDR3 sequences, with roughly 5.5% in its top ten. What was sequenced was blood T cells: a sorted CD56 or NKG2C T cell subset, CD4+ or CD8+ T cells, or bulk PBMC T cells (not recorded which). The source of these receptors is a man aged 18-70 years in good health.

The chain couples TRBV19 to TRBJ2-3; the D call of TRBD2 rests on TCRdb alone, since no DNA is present to check it. The CDR3 loop spans 16 amino acids. The germline V gene has CDR1 LNHDA and CDR2 SQIVND (reference sequence). CDR3 region: CASSDRPSGVTDTQYF.

The V call is TRBV25-1, the J call TRBJ2-1; TCRdb names TRBD1, which stays unverified in the absence of DNA. Germline V gene lookup returns CDR1 MGHDK and CDR2 SYGVNS. This CDR3 is built from 14 residues. Here the CDR3 reads CASSEGTPTSKQFF.